This is a list of T cell receptor beta chains from one sample in a study of draining lymph node invasion in breast cancer. TCRdb reprocessed the bulk RNA-seq reads with MiXCR, giving one entry per CDR3 protein. Here the sample spans fewer than 1,500 distinct CDR3 sequences, just under 65% being singletons. What was sequenced was sorted memory CD4+ effector T cells from the tumor. These receptors were collected from a female donor with luminal breast cancer. CDR3s include the opening cysteine and the closing phenylalanine or tryptophan. D genes are given only for firm matches. Only some rows state a clone size, as once, few, many or a class for expanded clones.

J gene: TRBJ2-5
clone size: -
D gene: -
V gene: TRBV6-2/TRBV6-3
CDR3 DNA: TGTGCCAGCAGTTCTGGGGCCAGTTCGGAGACCCAGTACTTC
CDR3 protein: CASSSGASSETQYF

J gene: TRBJ1-1
clone size: -
D gene: -
V gene: TRBV20-1
CDR3 DNA: TGCAGTGCTAGAGATGTCGCAGGGCGTGAAGCTTTCTTT
CDR3 protein: CSARDVAGREAFF

J gene: TRBJ1-4
clone size: once
D gene: -
V gene: TRBV6-1
CDR3 DNA: TGTGCCACTTACCCGGGACGGCAGGGGACTAATGAAAAACTGTTTTTT
CDR3 protein: CATYPGRQGTNEKLFF

J gene: TRBJ2-4
clone size: -
D gene: TRBD1
V gene: TRBV10-1
CDR3 DNA: TGCGCCAGCAGTGAGTCGTTATCCAGGGGGCGGGACATTCAGTACTTC
CDR3 protein: CASSESLSRGRDIQYF

J gene: TRBJ1-2
clone size: once
D gene: -
V gene: TRBV11-2
CDR3 DNA: TGTGCCAGCAGCTTAGACGTCCAGGTCGTTGGCTACACCTTC
CDR3 protein: CASSLDVQVVGYTF

J gene: TRBJ1-1
clone size: few
D gene: -
V gene: TRBV5-1
CDR3 DNA: TGCGCCAGCAGCCCTCCGGGACGGTCGAACACTGAAGCTTTCTTT
CDR3 protein: CASSPPGRSNTEAFF

J gene: TRBJ1-2
clone size: -
D gene: TRBD1
V gene: TRBV7-2
CDR3 DNA: TGTGCCAGCAGCCCCAGACCGGACAGGAGTTGGGGTGGCTACACCTTC
CDR3 protein: CASSPRPDRSWGGYTF

J gene: TRBJ1-5
clone size: -
D gene: TRBD1
V gene: TRBV12-3/TRBV12-4
CDR3 DNA: TGTGCCAGCAGTCCGCTCGGGGACAGAAATCAGCCCCAGCATTTT
CDR3 protein: CASSPLGDRNQPQHF

J gene: TRBJ2-7
clone size: few
D gene: -
V gene: TRBV6-1
CDR3 DNA: TGTGCCAGCAGTGCGGGGCAGATCCTCGGCGAGCAGTACTTC
CDR3 protein: CASSAGQILGEQYF

J gene: TRBJ1-3
clone size: -
D gene: -
V gene: TRBV5-6
CDR3 DNA: TGTGCCAGCAGCGGGTGGGGAACCTCTGGAAACACCATATATTTT
CDR3 protein: CASSGWGTSGNTIYF

J gene: TRBJ2-2
clone size: -
D gene: -
V gene: TRBV7-6
CDR3 DNA: TGTGCCAGCAGCTTCGAGGGGAGTTCCACCGGGGAGCTGTTTTTT
CDR3 protein: CASSFEGSSTGELFF

J gene: TRBJ1-1
clone size: -
D gene: -
V gene: TRBV3-1
CDR3 DNA: TGTGCCAGCAGCCAAGCCCATACGAACACTGAAGCTTTCTTT
CDR3 protein: CASSQAHTNTEAFF

J gene: TRBJ1-3
clone size: -
D gene: -
V gene: TRBV5-4
CDR3 DNA: TGTGCCAGCAGCCCCGAACCTACGGGAAAGCCTGGAAACACCATATATTTT
CDR3 protein: CASSPEPTGKPGNTIYF

J gene: TRBJ2-1
clone size: once
D gene: -
V gene: TRBV6-5
CDR3 DNA: TGTGCCAGCAGTTACTCGGGCTCTAGTTACAATGAGCAGTTCTTC
CDR3 protein: CASSYSGSSYNEQFF

J gene: TRBJ2-2
clone size: few
D gene: TRBD1
V gene: TRBV7-6
CDR3 DNA: TGTGCCAGCAGCTTGGGTCCAGGGGGAGACACCGGGGAGCTGTTTTTT
CDR3 protein: CASSLGPGGDTGELFF

J gene: TRBJ2-3
clone size: few
D gene: TRBD1
V gene: TRBV28
CDR3 DNA: TGTGCCAGCAGTTTATTTGGACAGGGGAGGGGAGATACGCAGTATTTT
CDR3 protein: CASSLFGQGRGDTQYF

J gene: TRBJ2-2
clone size: -
D gene: -
V gene: TRBV5-1
CDR3 DNA: TGCGCCAGCAGCCGGAGGGAGGTCGACAGGGAAAACACCGGGGAGCTGTTTTTT
CDR3 protein: CASSRREVDRENTGELFF

J gene: TRBJ2-3
clone size: few
D gene: -
V gene: TRBV7-9
CDR3 DNA: TGTGCCAGCAGCCGGGACAACACAGATACGCAGTATTTT
CDR3 protein: CASSRDNTDTQYF

J gene: TRBJ2-2
clone size: -
D gene: TRBD1
V gene: TRBV23-1
CDR3 DNA: TGCGCCAGCAGTCAAATCTTCGAGGACAGGTGGACCACCGGGGAGCTGTTTTTT
CDR3 protein: CASSQIFEDRWTTGELFF

J gene: TRBJ1-2
clone size: -
D gene: -
V gene: TRBV9
CDR3 DNA: TGTGCCAGCAGCTCTCAGGTCGGTGTCTATGGCTACACCTTC
CDR3 protein: CASSSQVGVYGYTF

J gene: TRBJ1-4
clone size: -
D gene: -
V gene: TRBV25-1
CDR3 DNA: TGTGCCAGCAGTGATCCCAGGGGCCGACACAATGAAAAACTGTTTTTT
CDR3 protein: CASSDPRGRHNEKLFF

J gene: TRBJ1-1
clone size: -
D gene: -
V gene: TRBV11-2
CDR3 DNA: TGTGCCAGCAGCCCTAAGACGAACACTGAAGCTTTCTTT
CDR3 protein: CASSPKTNTEAFF

J gene: TRBJ1-6
clone size: few
D gene: -
V gene: TRBV11-2
CDR3 DNA: TGTGCCAGCAGCCCTGAGCTTTATTCACCCCTCCACTTT
CDR3 protein: CASSPELYSPLHF

J gene: TRBJ1-1
clone size: -
D gene: TRBD1
V gene: TRBV6-5
CDR3 DNA: TGTGCCAGCAGACCACCAGGGGGCACTGAAGCTTTCTTT
CDR3 protein: CASRPPGGTEAFF

J gene: TRBJ2-5
clone size: -
D gene: -
V gene: TRBV9
CDR3 DNA: TGTGCCAGCAGCGTGGTTGGGGGTGGTGAGACCCAGTACTTC
CDR3 protein: CASSVVGGGETQYF

J gene: TRBJ1-1
clone size: -
D gene: -
V gene: TRBV5-4
CDR3 DNA: TGTGCCAGCAGCCGGTCCGGGGTTGAAGCTTTCTTT
CDR3 protein: CASSRSGVEAFF

J gene: TRBJ2-1
clone size: -
D gene: -
V gene: TRBV10-1
CDR3 DNA: TGCGCCAGCAGTAAGAGCTCCTACAATGAGCAGTTCTTC
CDR3 protein: CASSKSSYNEQFF

J gene: TRBJ2-5
clone size: -
D gene: TRBD2
V gene: TRBV7-2
CDR3 DNA: TGTGCCAGCAGCTCACCCTCGGGGGGGACCCAGTACTTC
CDR3 protein: CASSSPSGGTQYF

J gene: TRBJ1-1
clone size: -
D gene: -
V gene: TRBV28
CDR3 DNA: TGTGCCAGCAGTTTACCCGGGAGATTGGGTGAAGCTTTCTTT
CDR3 protein: CASSLPGRLGEAFF

J gene: TRBJ2-5
clone size: once
D gene: TRBD1
V gene: TRBV20-1
CDR3 DNA: TGCAGTGCACACTGGGACAGCCAAGAGACCCAGTACTTC
CDR3 protein: CSAHWDSQETQYF

J gene: TRBJ2-4
clone size: -
D gene: TRBD2
V gene: TRBV20-1
CDR3 DNA: TGCAGTGCTAGCGGGGGGTTGGCCAAAAACATTCAGTACTTC
CDR3 protein: CSASGGLAKNIQYF

J gene: TRBJ1-2
clone size: -
D gene: -
V gene: TRBV5-6
CDR3 DNA: TGTGCCAGCAGCCTCGGGACACCTTATGGCTACACCTTC
CDR3 protein: CASSLGTPYGYTF

J gene: TRBJ2-7
clone size: -
D gene: TRBD1
V gene: TRBV5-1
CDR3 DNA: TGCGCCAGCAGCCCGCAAGCCACCTCAGGGGGCCTCGAGCAGTACTTC
CDR3 protein: CASSPQATSGGLEQYF

J gene: TRBJ2-2
clone size: -
D gene: -
V gene: TRBV9
CDR3 DNA: TGTGCCAGCAGCGTAGGAACAGCGAACACCGGGGAGCTGTTTTTT
CDR3 protein: CASSVGTANTGELFF

J gene: TRBJ2-7
clone size: once
D gene: -
V gene: TRBV5-1
CDR3 DNA: TGCGCCAGCAGCCCAAATGGGGACTCCCCGAGCTCCTACGAGCAGTACTTC
CDR3 protein: CASSPNGDSPSSYEQYF

J gene: TRBJ1-2
clone size: -
D gene: TRBD1
V gene: TRBV6-1
CDR3 DNA: TGTGCCAGCAGTACAGGGGGCGGTGGCTATGGCTACACCTTC
CDR3 protein: CASSTGGGGYGYTF

J gene: TRBJ1-4
clone size: -
D gene: -
V gene: TRBV5-1
CDR3 DNA: TGCGCCAGCAGCTTGGGACAGCCCACAACTAATGAAAAACTGTTTTTT
CDR3 protein: CASSLGQPTTNEKLFF

J gene: TRBJ1-2
clone size: -
D gene: -
V gene: TRBV4-1
CDR3 DNA: TGCGCCAGCAGCCAAGCCAGGGACTATGGCTACACCTTC
CDR3 protein: CASSQARDYGYTF

J gene: TRBJ2-4
clone size: -
D gene: -
V gene: TRBV4-1
CDR3 DNA: TGCGCCAGCAGCCAAGATCATCTGGGCGGGACCATTCAGTACTTC
CDR3 protein: CASSQDHLGGTIQYF

J gene: TRBJ1-5
clone size: -
D gene: -
V gene: TRBV27
CDR3 DNA: TGTGCCAGCAGTTTACAAGCCTTGAGTAGCAATCAGCCCCAGCATTTT
CDR3 protein: CASSLQALSSNQPQHF

J gene: TRBJ1-1
clone size: -
D gene: -
V gene: TRBV5-1
CDR3 DNA: TGCGCCAGCAGCCTGGGTGAGCTGAGCGGGTCCATGAACACTGAAGCTTTCTTT
CDR3 protein: CASSLGELSGSMNTEAFF

J gene: TRBJ2-1
clone size: few
D gene: TRBD2
V gene: TRBV5-6
CDR3 DNA: TGTGCCAGCAGCTTGGCCGGGGGGGCCGGCAATGAGCAGTTCTTC
CDR3 protein: CASSLAGGAGNEQFF

J gene: TRBJ2-3
clone size: few
D gene: -
V gene: TRBV23-1
CDR3 DNA: TGCGCCAGCAGTCAACCCAGACTAGGCTGCACAGATACGCAGTATTTT
CDR3 protein: CASSQPRLGCTDTQYF

J gene: TRBJ1-6
clone size: -
D gene: -
V gene: TRBV15
CDR3 DNA: TGTGCCACCAGCTCTGGGGACCTTATGTCTTCACCCCTCCACTTT
CDR3 protein: CATSSGDLMSSPLHF

J gene: TRBJ1-5
clone size: -
D gene: -
V gene: TRBV7-2
CDR3 DNA: TGTGCCAGCAGCTTAGTACCCACAGGTAATCAGCCCCAGCATTTT
CDR3 protein: CASSLVPTGNQPQHF

J gene: TRBJ2-5
clone size: -
D gene: TRBD2
V gene: TRBV7-9
CDR3 DNA: TGTGCCAGCAGCCTGGGGACTAGCCAAGAGACCCAGTACTTC
CDR3 protein: CASSLGTSQETQYF

J gene: TRBJ2-1
clone size: -
D gene: -
V gene: TRBV7-3
CDR3 DNA: TGTGCCAGCTCCCTGGGAATTGGGAATGAGCAGTTCTTC
CDR3 protein: CASSLGIGNEQFF

J gene: TRBJ2-1
clone size: -
D gene: TRBD2
V gene: TRBV20-1
CDR3 DNA: TGCAGTGCATCAAAAGCGGTAGCGGGGGCCTCCAATGAGCAGTTCTTC
CDR3 protein: CSASKAVAGASNEQFF

J gene: TRBJ2-3
clone size: -
D gene: -
V gene: TRBV7-9
CDR3 DNA: TGTGCCAGCAGCTTTTCCGGACCTTACACAGATACGCAGTATTTT
CDR3 protein: CASSFSGPYTDTQYF

J gene: TRBJ1-2
clone size: few
D gene: TRBD1
V gene: TRBV6-5
CDR3 DNA: TGTGCCAGCAGCCCTGACAGGGGCTATGGCTACACCTTC
CDR3 protein: CASSPDRGYGYTF